These 20 T cell receptor beta chains originate from one sample sequenced in a study of shared clonotypes between healthy human individuals. Measured with immunoSEQ multiplex PCR; TCRdb has only the in-frame clones, and not every one. The sample has 450,000 to 550,000 clones, 70% to 80% seen once. The sequenced sample consisted of PBMCs. These receptors were collected from a woman aged 35 to 49 in good health. Some clones in this sample may be carry-over from other donors' samples.

Comment on this clone: This likely traces to a read error, being one base from a far larger clone. The rearrangement links TRBV11-2 to TRBJ2-7, with a tentative D call TRBD2 (6 bases). CDR1 is SGHAT, CDR2 FQNNGV, per germline. The CDR3 spans 15 residues. Trimming removed 1 base at V and 6 bases at J, with 16 bases between. The CDR3 spells CASSLVRDSSPEQYF. The DNA of the CDR3 is TGTGCCAGCAGCTTAGTCCGGGACTCCTCCCCCGAGCAGTACTTC.

This clone was observed a single time. This sequence joins TRBV19 and TRBJ2-3; 10 nucleotides match TRBD2. Trimming took 5 bases from V and 2 from J; bases not matched to a gene: 7. Germline V gene sequence: CDR1 LNHDA, CDR2 SQIVND (reference sequence). The CDR3 is made up of 16 amino acids. This chain's CDR3 is CASSLKSGRATDTQYF. For the CDR3, the DNA is TGTGCCAGTAGTCTAAAAAGCGGGAGGGCCACAGATACGCAGTATTTT.

The V gene is TRBV5-1, the J gene TRBJ2-7, with 9 bases that match TRBD1. The V gene's germline CDR1 is SGHRS and CDR2 YFSETQ. The CDR3 loop spans 16 amino acids. V lost 4 bases, J lost 2 bases, and 10 bases stayed unmatched. The CDR3 region has the DNA TGCGCCAGCAGCCGAGGAGGACAGGGGAGTGCCTACGAGCAGTACTTC. It encodes CASSRGGQGSAYEQYF.

The DNA of the CDR3 is TGTGCCAGCAGCCAAGGGACTAGCGGGAACCCCTACGAGCAGTACTTC. Protein product: CASSQGTSGNPYEQYF. The chain couples TRBV4-2 to TRBJ2-7, with 12 positions matching TRBD2. The CDR3 sequence is 16 residues long. Trimming took 1 base from V and 2 from J; bases not matched to a gene: 3. Germline assignment: CDR1 LGHNA and CDR2 YNFKEQ.

CDR3: CASSLSGGPYNEQFF. CDR3 bases: TGTGCCAGCAGCTTGAGCGGCGGGCCTTACAATGAGCAGTTCTTC. This chain joins TRBV7-3 and TRBJ2-1; weak D call: TRBD2 (5 bases). With 3 bases removed from V and 4 bases from J, the gap between germline ends came to 13 bases. Germline CDR1 and CDR2: SGHTA and FQGTGA. CDR3 size: 15 residues.

CDR3 bases: TGTGCCAGCAGTTTGACCCAAACCTACGAGCAGTACTTC. Its translation is CASSLTQTYEQYF. The chain employs TRBV28 and TRBJ2-7; D ambiguous. Deletions cut 3 bases from V and 2 bases from J, with 8 bases between. The germline gives CDR1 MDHEN, CDR2 SYDVKM. There are 13 residues in the CDR3.

The chain joins TRBV9 to TRBJ1-2, with D perhaps TRBD1 (5 bases). The germline V gene has CDR1 SGDLS and CDR2 YYNGEE. The length of the CDR3 is 16 residues. Between the trimmed V and J ends, which lost 4 bases and 5 bases, there was a span of 21 bases. The CDR3 loop reads CASSPRQQEKQYGYTF. CDR3 DNA: TGTGCCAGCAGCCCGAGACAGCAGGAGAAGCAATATGGCTACACCTTC.

The genes are TRBV5-4 and TRBJ2-7, with no clear D. Germline CDR1 is SGHNT and CDR2 is YYREEE (reference sequence). V lost 0 bases and J 6 bases, leaving 16 bases between the germline ends. The CDR3 consists of 15 residues. Here the CDR3 DNA reads TGTGCCAGCAGCTTGGCCGGTCTAGTCGCGTCCGAGCAGTACTTC. Translating it yields CASSLAGLVASEQYF.

The chain combines TRBV7-8 with TRBJ1-2; D unclear. Germline V gives CDR1 SGHVS, CDR2 FQNEAQ. The CDR3 loop spans 15 amino acids. V was pared by 0 bases and J by 6 bases, with 14 bases between. The chain's CDR3 is CASSLAVSAVHGYTF. The CDR3 DNA reads TGTGCCAGCAGCTTAGCGGTTTCGGCTGTGCATGGCTACACCTTC. Combining the CDR3 with reference TRBV7-8 and TRBJ1-2 gives the whole variable domain GAGVSQSPRYKVAKRGQDVALRCDPISGHVSLFWYQQALGQGPEFLTYFQNEAQLDKSGLPSDRFFAERPEGSVSTLKIQRTQQEDSAVYLCASSLAVSAVHGYTFGSGTRLTVV.

This chain joins TRBV7-2 and TRBJ2-3; D unresolved. The CDR3 covers 13 residues. Trimming stripped 3 bases from V and 5 bases from J, with 9 bases between. In germline, CDR1 is SGHTA, CDR2 FQGNSA. The CDR3 region is CASSLILGDTQYF. The CDR3 nucleotides are TGTGCCAGCAGCTTGATACTTGGAGATACGCAGTATTTT.

This clone was seen more than once but under ten times. The chain is built from TRBV27 and TRBJ2-2, with D possibly matching TRBD2 (5 bases). V was shortened by 6 bases and J by 0 bases, with 17 bases between the two germline ends. This CDR3 has 17 amino acids. Germline-derived CDR1 and CDR2 are MNHEY and SMNVEV (reference sequence). The CDR3 region is CASSTRWGSTNTGELFF. The CDR3, as DNA: TGTGCCAGCAGCACTAGGTGGGGAAGCACGAACACCGGGGAGCTGTTTTTT.

J is TRBJ2-2 and V is TRBV4-1; 8 bases align to TRBD1. Germline V CDR1 and CDR2: MGHRA, YSYEKL. The CDR3 spans 16 residues. V lost 2 bases and J lost 6; bases outside the gene matches: 8. As DNA, the CDR3 is TGCGCCAGCAGCCAATCCCGGACAGGGTGGGCCGGGGAGCTGTTTTTT. It is translated as CASSQSRTGWAGELFF.

V gene TRBV7-6 combines with J gene TRBJ2-7; D ambiguous. V was trimmed by 5 bases and J by 5 bases, leaving 16 bases between them. This CDR3 is 14 amino acids long. Per germline, CDR1 SGHVS and CDR2 FNYEAQ. The DNA for the CDR3 is TGTGCCAGCAGCGGGTACGGAATCTCTGACGAGCAGTACTTC. Protein: CASSGYGISDEQYF.

The chain has TRBV6-6 and TRBJ2-1; the D is unclear. Trimming left V 6 bases short and J 9 bases short, with 9 bases between. This CDR3 comprises 11 residues. Germline lookup yields CDR1 MNHNY and CDR2 SVGAGI (reference sequence). Here the CDR3 reads CASRDLAEQFF. CDR3 DNA: TGTGCCAGCAGGGATTTGGCTGAGCAGTTCTTC.

This chain joins TRBV7-2 and TRBJ2-3; 12 nucleotides agree with TRBD2. V was clipped by 5 bases and J by 2 bases; unmatched bases: 2. This CDR3 region has 15 residues. Per germline, CDR1 SGHTA and CDR2 FQGNSA. CDR3 nucleotides: TGTGCCAGCAGCCGGACTAGCGGGGACACAGATACGCAGTATTTT. Residues: CASSRTSGDTDTQYF. The whole variable domain, filled in from reference TRBV7-2 and TRBJ2-3, reads GAGVSQSPSNKVTEKGKDVELRCDPISGHTALYWYRQSLGQGLEFLIYFQGNSAPDKSGLPSDRFSAERTGGSVSTLTIQRTQQEDSAVYLCASSRTSGDTDTQYFGPGTRLTVL.

The chain recombines TRBV5-4 with TRBJ2-7; TRBD2 aligns across 9 bases. The CDR3 covers 15 residues. Germline loops: CDR1 SGHNT, CDR2 YYREEE (reference sequence). V shed 4 bases, J shed 0 bases, and the junction held 5 bases outside the gene matches. The CDR3 sequence is CASSLAGTSSYEQYF. The CDR3 nucleotides read TGTGCCAGCAGCCTAGCGGGAACCTCCTCCTACGAGCAGTACTTC.

This clone was found once. V and J are TRBV7-9 and TRBJ2-7, with 9 bases fitting TRBD2. The CDR3 extends over 14 amino acids. The junction had 7 bases not matched to a gene; V was cut back by 5 bases and J by 5 bases. Germline CDR1 SEHNR, CDR2 FQNEAQ (reference sequence). CDR3 region: CASSVVAGVDEQYF. In nucleotides, the CDR3 is TGTGCCAGCAGCGTAGTAGCGGGAGTGGACGAGCAGTACTTC.

The rearrangement links TRBV7-2 to TRBJ2-1; 14 nucleotides align to TRBD2. From germline, CDR1 is SGHTA and CDR2 FQGNSA. J was trimmed by 9 bases and V by 3 bases; bases with no gene match: 10. The CDR3 extends over 17 amino acids. As DNA, the CDR3 is TGTGCCAGCAGCTTTCGACTAGCGGGAGGGGGAAAGGGTGAGCAGTTCTTC. Protein product: CASSFRLAGGGKGEQFF.

The chain uses TRBV4-2 and TRBJ2-5; no reliable D call. The J call may not be correct, given that the DNA end is closer to TRBJ2-7. Germline loops: CDR1 LGHNA, CDR2 YNFKEQ. This CDR3 is built from 16 residues. The CDR3 spells CASSQLLVLFRNEQYF. DNA of the CDR3: TGTGCCAGCAGCCAATTGCTAGTTCTATTTAGGAACGAGCAGTACTTC.

V and J are TRBV19 and TRBJ2-1, with D hard to call. Trimming cost V 11 bases and J 5 bases, with 4 bases left between them. This CDR3 region has 9 residues. Germline CDR1 reads LNHDA; CDR2 reads SQIVND (reference sequence). CDR3: CAGNNEQFF. Written as DNA, the CDR3 is TGTGCCGGAAACAATGAGCAGTTCTTC.